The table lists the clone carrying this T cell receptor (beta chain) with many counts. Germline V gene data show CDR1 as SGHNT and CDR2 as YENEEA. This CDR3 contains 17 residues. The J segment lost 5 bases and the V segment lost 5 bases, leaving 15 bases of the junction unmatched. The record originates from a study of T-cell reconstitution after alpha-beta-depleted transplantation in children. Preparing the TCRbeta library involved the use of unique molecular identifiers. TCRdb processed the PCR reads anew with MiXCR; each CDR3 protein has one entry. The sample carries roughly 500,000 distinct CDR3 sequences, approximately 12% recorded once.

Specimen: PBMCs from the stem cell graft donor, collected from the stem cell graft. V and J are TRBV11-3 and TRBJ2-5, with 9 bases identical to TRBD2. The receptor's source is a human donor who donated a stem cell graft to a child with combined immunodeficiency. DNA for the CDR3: TGTGCCAGCAGCCTAAGCTGGCTAGCGGGGCAGAGTGAGACCCAGTACTTC. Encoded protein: CASSLSWLAGQSETQYF.